Presented here are 11 T cell receptor beta chains from one specimen sequenced in a study of shared clonotypes between healthy human individuals. Repertoires were generated with immunoSEQ multiplex PCR, while TCRdb's copy carries only in-frame clones and drops some. Found here are roughly 2.5 million clones, roughly 92% of them singletons; the top ten hold over 0.12%. Sequenced sample: naive CD4+ T cells sorted from blood. Subset indicated: CD45RA+ positively selected. All receptors come from a man between 18 and 29 years old in good health.

The chain is built from TRBV10-3 and TRBJ2-7; weak D call: TRBD2 (5 bases). Trimming removed 2 bases at V and 6 bases at J, with 17 bases between. The length of the CDR3 is 15 residues. The germline CDR1 and CDR2 sequences are ENHRY and SYGVKD. DNA for the CDR3: TGTGCCATCAGTGAGCCCCGAGAGGGTTTGGGCGAGCAGTACTTC. Protein product: CAISEPREGLGEQYF.

On this clone itself: The same CDR3 can be traced to other DNA sequences in this sample. V gene TRBV5-1 combines with J gene TRBJ1-1; possibly TRBD1 for D (5 bases). V was clipped by 4 bases and J by 4 bases, with 11 bases between them. This CDR3 has 13 amino acids. Germline V CDR1 and CDR2: SGHRS, YFSETQ. The CDR3 nucleotides read TGCGCCAGCAGCCCAGGCGGGGGCACTGAAGCTTTCTTT. Translation: CASSPGGGTEAFF.

This clone showed up just once. The V and J genes are TRBV6-1 and TRBJ2-5; 7 bases are a match to TRBD1. The CDR3 covers 13 residues. Germline CDR1 is MNHNS and CDR2 is SASEGT. The J segment lost 4 bases and the V segment lost 6 bases, leaving 5 bases of the junction unmatched. The CDR3 region is CASRQGLVETQYF. The DNA of the CDR3 is TGTGCCAGCAGACAGGGGTTGGTAGAGACCCAGTACTTC.

The chain combines TRBV6-1 with TRBJ1-2, with 9 bases aligning to TRBD1. This CDR3 region has 13 residues. With V trimmed by 6 bases and J by 6 bases, 5 bases remained unmatched. The germline gives CDR1 MNHNS, CDR2 SASEGT. CDR3 loop: CASSGTGFDGYTF. The CDR3 DNA is TGTGCCAGCAGCGGGACAGGGTTCGATGGCTACACCTTC.

This clone was seen just once. The J gene is TRBJ1-4, the V gene TRBV6-1; D ambiguous. This CDR3 is 14 amino acids long. V gave up 6 bases and J gave up 4 bases, with 12 bases separating them. Germline V gives CDR1 MNHNS, CDR2 SASEGT. CDR3 sequence reads: CASSRPNLNEKLFF. CDR3 DNA: TGTGCCAGCAGCCGACCCAATCTTAATGAAAAACTGTTTTTT.

Concerning this clone: The junction differs from germline at one of its ends, possibly a read error. The chain joins TRBV4-1 to TRBJ2-4; 7 bases are shared with TRBD2. The germline CDR1 and CDR2 sequences are MGHRA and YSYEKL. This CDR3 region has 16 residues. The CDR3 coding sequence is TGCGCCAGCAGCGAAGACGGGACTAAAGCCAAAAACATTCAGTACTTC. Protein sequence: CASSEDGTKAKNIQYF.

V gene TRBV5-1 combines with J gene TRBJ2-7; 7 bases align to TRBD1. The germline gives CDR1 SGHRS, CDR2 YFSETQ. The junction had 22 bases not matched to a gene; V was cut back by 0 bases and J by 4 bases. This CDR3 comprises 20 residues. DNA for the CDR3: TGCGCCAGCAGCTTGGCCTTTGAGACAGGGAATTTCCTAGTTTCATACGAGCAGTACTTC. Translation gives CASSLAFETGNFLVSYEQYF. The variable domain in full, with the rest retrieved from reference TRBV5-1 and TRBJ2-7, is KAGVTQTPRYLIKTRGQQVTLSCSPISGHRSVSWYQQTPGQGLQFLFEYFSETQRNKGNFPGRFSGRQFSNSRSEMNVSTLELGDSALYLCASSLAFETGNFLVSYEQYFGPGTRLTVT.

V usage is TRBV5-1 and J usage is TRBJ2-3; 8 nucleotides match TRBD2. Germline CDR1 SGHRS, CDR2 YFSETQ. The CDR3 loop spans 15 amino acids. The V gene end was trimmed by 2 bases and the J gene end by 5 bases; junction bases not matched to a gene: 7. CDR3: CASSLGTRLGDTQYF. The CDR3 nucleotides are TGCGCCAGCAGCTTAGGGACTAGGCTCGGAGATACGCAGTATTTT.

The J gene is TRBJ1-4, the V gene TRBV2, with unresolved D. Germline loops: CDR1 SNHLY, CDR2 FYNNEI. The CDR3 runs to 14 residues. V lost 3 bases and J lost 7, with 12 bases in between. The CDR3 region has the DNA TGTGCCAGCAGTGATATGGTCTACGCTGAAAAACTGTTTTTT. Amino acid sequence: CASSDMVYAEKLFF.

The chain links TRBV19 to TRBJ2-2; no firm D call. In germline, CDR1 is LNHDA, CDR2 SQIVND (reference sequence). The CDR3 consists of 12 residues. The germline V and J ends were trimmed by 5 bases and 11 bases, with 12 bases remaining between them. In nucleotides, the CDR3 is TGTGCCAGTAGTGCACCCGGCTACGAGCTGTTTTTT. The encoded protein is CASSAPGYELFF. The full variable domain, its missing parts supplied by reference TRBV19 and TRBJ2-2, is DGGITQSPKYLFRKEGQNVTLSCEQNLNHDAMYWYRQDPGQGLRLIYYSQIVNDFQKGDIAEGYSVSREKKESFPLTVTSAQKNPTAFYLCASSAPGYELFFGEGSRLTVL.

The rearrangement uses TRBV2 and TRBJ1-1; D call uncertain. Per the germline V gene, CDR1 is SNHLY and CDR2 is FYNNEI. This CDR3 spans 15 amino acids. V was shortened by 2 bases and J by 0 bases, with 10 bases between the two germline ends. CDR3 residues: CASSERWVMNTEAFF. DNA of the CDR3: TGTGCCAGCAGTGAAAGGTGGGTAATGAACACTGAAGCTTTCTTT. Based on the CDR3 plus reference TRBV2 and TRBJ1-1, the full variable domain is EPEVTQTPSHQVTQMGQEVILRCVPISNHLYFYWYRQILGQKVEFLVSFYNNEISEKSEIFDDQFSVERPDGSNFTLKIRSTKLEDSAMYFCASSERWVMNTEAFFGQGTRLTVV.